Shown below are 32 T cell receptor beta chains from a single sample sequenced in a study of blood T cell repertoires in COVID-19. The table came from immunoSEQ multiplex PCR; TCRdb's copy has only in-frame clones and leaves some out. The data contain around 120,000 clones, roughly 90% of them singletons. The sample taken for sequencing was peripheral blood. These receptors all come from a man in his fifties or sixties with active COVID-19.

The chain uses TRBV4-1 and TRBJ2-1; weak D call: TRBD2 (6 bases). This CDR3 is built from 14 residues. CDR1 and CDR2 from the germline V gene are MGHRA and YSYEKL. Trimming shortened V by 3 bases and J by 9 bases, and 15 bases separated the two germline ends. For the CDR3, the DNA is TGCGCCAGCAGCCAGGGGATAGCGGTGGGTGAGCAGTTCTTC. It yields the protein CASSQGIAVGEQFF.

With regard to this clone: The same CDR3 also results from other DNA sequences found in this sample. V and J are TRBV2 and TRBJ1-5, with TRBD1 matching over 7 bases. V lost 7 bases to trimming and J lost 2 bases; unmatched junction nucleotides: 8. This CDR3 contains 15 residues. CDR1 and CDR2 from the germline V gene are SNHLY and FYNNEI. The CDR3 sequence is CASTDRARGNQPQHF. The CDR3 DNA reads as TGTGCCAGCACCGACAGGGCTAGGGGCAATCAGCCCCAGCATTTT.

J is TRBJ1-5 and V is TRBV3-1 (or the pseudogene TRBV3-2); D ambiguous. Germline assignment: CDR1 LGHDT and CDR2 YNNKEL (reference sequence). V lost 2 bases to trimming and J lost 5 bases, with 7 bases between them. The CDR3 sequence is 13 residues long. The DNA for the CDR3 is TGTGCCAGCAGCCAAAACGGGGATCAGCCCCAGCATTTT. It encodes CASSQNGDQPQHF.

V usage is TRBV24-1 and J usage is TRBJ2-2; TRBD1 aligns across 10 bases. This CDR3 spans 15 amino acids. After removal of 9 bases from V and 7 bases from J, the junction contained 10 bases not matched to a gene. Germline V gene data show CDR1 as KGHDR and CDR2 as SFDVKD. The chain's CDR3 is CATSGQGGLDGELFF. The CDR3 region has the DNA TGTGCCACCTCAGGACAGGGGGGATTGGACGGGGAGCTGTTTTTT.

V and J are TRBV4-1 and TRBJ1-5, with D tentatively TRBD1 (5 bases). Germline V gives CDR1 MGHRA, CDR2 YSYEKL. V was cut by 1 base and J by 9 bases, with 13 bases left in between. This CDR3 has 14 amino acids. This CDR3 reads CASSQVGAWAPQHF. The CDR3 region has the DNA TGCGCCAGCAGCCAAGTTGGGGCGTGGGCGCCCCAGCATTTT.

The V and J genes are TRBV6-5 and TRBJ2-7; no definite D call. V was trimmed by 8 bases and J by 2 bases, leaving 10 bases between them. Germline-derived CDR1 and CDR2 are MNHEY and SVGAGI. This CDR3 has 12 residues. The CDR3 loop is CASLGLTYEQYF. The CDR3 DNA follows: TGTGCCAGCTTGGGCTTAACCTACGAGCAGTACTTC.

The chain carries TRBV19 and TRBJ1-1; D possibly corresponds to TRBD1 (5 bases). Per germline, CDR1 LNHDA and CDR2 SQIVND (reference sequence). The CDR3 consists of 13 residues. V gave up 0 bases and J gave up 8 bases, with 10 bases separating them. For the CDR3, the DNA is TGTGCCAGTAGTATAGAAACGGGGGGAGAAGCTTTCTTT. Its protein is CASSIETGGEAFF.

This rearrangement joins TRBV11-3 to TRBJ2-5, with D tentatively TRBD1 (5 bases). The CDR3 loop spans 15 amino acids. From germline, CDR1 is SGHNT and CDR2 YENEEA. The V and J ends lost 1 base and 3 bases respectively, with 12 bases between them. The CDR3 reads CASSLAYRSEETQYF. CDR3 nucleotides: TGTGCCAGCAGCTTAGCGTACAGGTCGGAAGAGACCCAGTACTTC.

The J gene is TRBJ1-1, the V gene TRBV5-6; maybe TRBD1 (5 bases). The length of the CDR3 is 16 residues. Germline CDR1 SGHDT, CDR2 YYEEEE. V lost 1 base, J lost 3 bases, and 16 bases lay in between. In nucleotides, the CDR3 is TGTGCCAGCAGCTTGAGGGGTTTTGGGGGGGACACTGAAGCTTTCTTT. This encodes CASSLRGFGGDTEAFF.

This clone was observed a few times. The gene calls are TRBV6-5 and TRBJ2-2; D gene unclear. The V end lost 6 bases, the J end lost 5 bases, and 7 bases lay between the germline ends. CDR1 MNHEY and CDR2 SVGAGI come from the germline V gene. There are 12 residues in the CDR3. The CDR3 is CASRPGTGELFF. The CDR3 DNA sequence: TGTGCCAGCAGGCCCGGGACCGGGGAGCTGTTTTTT.

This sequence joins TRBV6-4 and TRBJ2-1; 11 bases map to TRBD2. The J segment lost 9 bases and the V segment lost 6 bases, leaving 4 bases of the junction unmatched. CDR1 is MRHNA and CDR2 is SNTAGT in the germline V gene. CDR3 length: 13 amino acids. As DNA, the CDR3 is TGTGCCAGCAGCGAGGGACTAGCGGCTGAGCAGTTCTTC. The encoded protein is CASSEGLAAEQFF.

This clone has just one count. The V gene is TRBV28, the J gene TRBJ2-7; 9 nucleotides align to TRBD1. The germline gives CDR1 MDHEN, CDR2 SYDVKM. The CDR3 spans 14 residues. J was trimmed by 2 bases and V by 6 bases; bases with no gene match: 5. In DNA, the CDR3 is TGTGCCAGCAGGTCCGGGACAGGGACCTACGAGCAGTACGTC. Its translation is CASRSGTGTYEQYV.

The chain's CDR3 is CASSFGWGPAGGLETQYF. The CDR3 DNA sequence: TGTGCCAGCAGCTTCGGATGGGGCCCAGCGGGGGGGCTAGAGACCCAGTACTTC. This chain connects TRBV11-3 to TRBJ2-5; 10 nucleotides agree with TRBD2. This CDR3 is built from 18 residues. Germline loops: CDR1 SGHNT, CDR2 YENEEA. The ends lost 3 bases at V and 4 bases at J; junction bases unmatched: 14. The full variable domain, with the rest looked up from reference TRBV11-3 and TRBJ2-5, is EAGVVQSPRYKIIEKKQPVAFWCNPISGHNTLYWYLQNLGQGPELLIRYENEEAVDDSQLPKDRFSAERLKGVDSTLKIQPAELGDSAVYLCASSFGWGPAGGLETQYFGPGTRLLVL.

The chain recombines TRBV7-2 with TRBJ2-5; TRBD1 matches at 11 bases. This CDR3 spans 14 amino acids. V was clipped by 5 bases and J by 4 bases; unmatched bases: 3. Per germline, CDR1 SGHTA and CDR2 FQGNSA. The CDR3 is CASSPGTGGETQYF. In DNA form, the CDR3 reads TGTGCCAGCAGCCCGGGGACAGGGGGAGAGACCCAGTACTTC.

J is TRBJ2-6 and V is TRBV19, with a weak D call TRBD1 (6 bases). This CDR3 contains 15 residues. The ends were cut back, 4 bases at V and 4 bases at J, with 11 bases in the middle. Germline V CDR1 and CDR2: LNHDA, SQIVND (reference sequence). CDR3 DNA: TGTGCCAGTAGTAAAACAGGGACCGGGGCCAACGTCCTGACTTTC. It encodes CASSKTGTGANVLTF.

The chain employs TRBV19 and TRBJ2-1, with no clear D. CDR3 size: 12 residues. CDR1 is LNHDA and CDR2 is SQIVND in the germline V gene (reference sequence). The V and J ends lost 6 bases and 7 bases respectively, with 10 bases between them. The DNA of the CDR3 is TGTGCCAGTAGCACGACTCGTAATGAGCAGTTCTTC. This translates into CASSTTRNEQFF.

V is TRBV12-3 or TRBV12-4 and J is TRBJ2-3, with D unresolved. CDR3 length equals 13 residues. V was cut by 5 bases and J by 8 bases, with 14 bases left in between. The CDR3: CASSIQKIGTQYF. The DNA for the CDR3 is TGTGCCAGCAGTATACAAAAGATTGGTACGCAGTATTTT.

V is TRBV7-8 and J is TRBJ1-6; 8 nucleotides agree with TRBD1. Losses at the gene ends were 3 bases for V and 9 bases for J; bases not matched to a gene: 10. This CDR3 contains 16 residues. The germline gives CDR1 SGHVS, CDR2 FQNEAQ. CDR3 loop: CASSFRTGLLGSPLHF. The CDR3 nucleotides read TGTGCCAGCAGCTTCCGGACAGGGCTCCTTGGTTCACCCCTCCACTTT.

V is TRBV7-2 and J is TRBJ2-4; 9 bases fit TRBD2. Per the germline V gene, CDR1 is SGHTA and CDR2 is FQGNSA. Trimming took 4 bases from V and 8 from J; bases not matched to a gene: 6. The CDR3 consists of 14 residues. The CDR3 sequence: CASSSGLAWHIQYF. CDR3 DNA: TGTGCCAGCAGCTCGGGACTAGCATGGCACATTCAGTACTTC. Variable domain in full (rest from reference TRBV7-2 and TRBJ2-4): GAGVSQSPSNKVTEKGKDVELRCDPISGHTALYWYRQSLGQGLEFLIYFQGNSAPDKSGLPSDRFSAERTGGSVSTLTIQRTQQEDSAVYLCASSSGLAWHIQYFGAGTRLSVL.

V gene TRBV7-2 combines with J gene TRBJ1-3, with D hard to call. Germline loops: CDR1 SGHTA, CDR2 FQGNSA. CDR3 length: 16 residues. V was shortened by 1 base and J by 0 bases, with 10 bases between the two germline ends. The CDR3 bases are TGTGCCAGCAGCTTAGGTTCCGGGATCTCTGGAAACACCATATATTTT. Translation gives CASSLGSGISGNTIYF.

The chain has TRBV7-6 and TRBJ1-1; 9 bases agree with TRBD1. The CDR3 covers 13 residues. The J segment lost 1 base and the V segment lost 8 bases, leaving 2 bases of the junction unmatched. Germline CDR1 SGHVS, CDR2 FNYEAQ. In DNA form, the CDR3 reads TGTGCCAGCGGACAGGGGCAGAACACTGAAGCTTTCTTT. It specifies CASGQGQNTEAFF.

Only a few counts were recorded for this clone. CDR3 sequence reads: CSVGQGTTGELFF. CDR3 DNA: TGCAGCGTGGGGCAGGGGACCACCGGGGAGCTGTTTTTT. This chain connects TRBV29-1 to TRBJ2-2; D is perhaps TRBD1 (6 bases). V shed 6 bases and J shed 4 bases, with 12 bases lying between them. Germline V gene sequence: CDR1 SQVTM, CDR2 ANQGSEA. This CDR3 has 13 amino acids.

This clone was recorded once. The CDR3 spells CASSLEGGASYGYTF. CDR3 DNA sequence: TGTGCCAGCAGCTTAGAAGGGGGCGCGAGCTATGGCTACACCTTC. The chain links TRBV11-2 to TRBJ1-2; TRBD1 matches 7 bases. V lost 0 bases, J lost 4 bases, and 5 bases stayed unmatched. In germline, CDR1 is SGHAT, CDR2 FQNNGV. This CDR3 contains 15 residues.

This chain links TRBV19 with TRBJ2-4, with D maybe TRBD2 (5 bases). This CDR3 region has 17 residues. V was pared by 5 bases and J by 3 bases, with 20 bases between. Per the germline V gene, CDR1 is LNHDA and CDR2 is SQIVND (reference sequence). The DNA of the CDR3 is TGTGCCAGTAGTCGCTCCCCCGGGAACGGTGTCAAAAACATTCAGTACTTC. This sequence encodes CASSRSPGNGVKNIQYF. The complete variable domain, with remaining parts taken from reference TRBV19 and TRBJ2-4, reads DGGITQSPKYLFRKEGQNVTLSCEQNLNHDAMYWYRQDPGQGLRLIYYSQIVNDFQKGDIAEGYSVSREKKESFPLTVTSAQKNPTAFYLCASSRSPGNGVKNIQYFGAGTRLSVL.

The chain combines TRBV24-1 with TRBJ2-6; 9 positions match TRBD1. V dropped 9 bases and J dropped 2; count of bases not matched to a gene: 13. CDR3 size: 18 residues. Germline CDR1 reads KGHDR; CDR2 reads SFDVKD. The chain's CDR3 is CATARTGTGSTGANVLTF. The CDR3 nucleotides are TGTGCCACCGCACGGACAGGGACAGGGTCTACTGGGGCCAACGTCCTGACTTTC.

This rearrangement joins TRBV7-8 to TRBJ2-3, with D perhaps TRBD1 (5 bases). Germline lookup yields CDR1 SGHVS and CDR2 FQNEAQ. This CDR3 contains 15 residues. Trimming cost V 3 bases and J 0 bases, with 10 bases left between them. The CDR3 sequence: CASSFYKGSTDTQYF. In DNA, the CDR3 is TGTGCCAGCAGCTTCTATAAGGGGAGCACAGATACGCAGTATTTT. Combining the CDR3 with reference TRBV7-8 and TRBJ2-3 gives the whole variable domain GAGVSQSPRYKVAKRGQDVALRCDPISGHVSLFWYQQALGQGPEFLTYFQNEAQLDKSGLPSDRFFAERPEGSVSTLKIQRTQQEDSAVYLCASSFYKGSTDTQYFGPGTRLTVL.

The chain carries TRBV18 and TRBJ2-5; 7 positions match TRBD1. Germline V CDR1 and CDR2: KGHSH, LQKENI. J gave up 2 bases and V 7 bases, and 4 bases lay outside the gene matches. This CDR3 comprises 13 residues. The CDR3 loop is CASFRTGQETQYF. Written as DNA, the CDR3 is TGTGCCAGCTTCCGGACAGGACAAGAGACCCAGTACTTC.

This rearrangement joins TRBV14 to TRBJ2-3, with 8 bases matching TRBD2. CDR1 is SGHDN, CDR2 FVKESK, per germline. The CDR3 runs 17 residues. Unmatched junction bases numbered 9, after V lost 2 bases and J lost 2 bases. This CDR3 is CASSQSFREGFTDTQYF. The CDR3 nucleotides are TGTGCCAGCAGCCAATCCTTCCGGGAGGGTTTCACAGATACGCAGTATTTT.

CDR3 nucleotide sequence: TGTGCCAGCAGCCTACGACTGAGGGGCTACACCTTC. It encodes CASSLRLRGYTF. The chain couples TRBV21-1 to TRBJ1-2. TRBV21-1 is a documented pseudogene. This CDR3 spans 12 amino acids.

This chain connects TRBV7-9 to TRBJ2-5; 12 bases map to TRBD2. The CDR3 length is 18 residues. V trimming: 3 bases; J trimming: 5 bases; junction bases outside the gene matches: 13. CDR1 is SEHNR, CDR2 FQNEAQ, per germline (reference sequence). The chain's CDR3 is CASSFNHPSGGAYETQYF. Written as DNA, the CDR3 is TGTGCCAGCAGCTTCAACCACCCTAGCGGGGGGGCGTATGAGACCCAGTACTTC. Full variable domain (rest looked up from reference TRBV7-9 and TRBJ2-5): DTGVSQNPRHKITKRGQNVTFRCDPISEHNRLYWYRQTLGQGPEFLTYFQNEAQLEKSRLLSDRFSAERPKGSFSTLEIQRTEQGDSAMYLCASSFNHPSGGAYETQYFGPGTRLLVL.

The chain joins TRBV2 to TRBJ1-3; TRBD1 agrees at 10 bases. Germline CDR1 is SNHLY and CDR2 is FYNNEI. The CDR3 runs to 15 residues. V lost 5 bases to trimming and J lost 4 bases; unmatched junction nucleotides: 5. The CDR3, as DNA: TGTGCCAGCAGTACCGGGACAGGGGACGGAAACACCATATATTTT. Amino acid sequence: CASSTGTGDGNTIYF.

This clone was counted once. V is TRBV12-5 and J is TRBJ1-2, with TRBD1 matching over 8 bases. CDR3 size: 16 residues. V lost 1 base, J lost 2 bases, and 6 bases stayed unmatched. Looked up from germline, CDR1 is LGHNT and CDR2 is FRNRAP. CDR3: CASGLGQGAGNYGYTF. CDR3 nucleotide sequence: TGTGCTAGTGGTTTGGGTCAGGGGGCTGGCAACTATGGCTACACCTTC.